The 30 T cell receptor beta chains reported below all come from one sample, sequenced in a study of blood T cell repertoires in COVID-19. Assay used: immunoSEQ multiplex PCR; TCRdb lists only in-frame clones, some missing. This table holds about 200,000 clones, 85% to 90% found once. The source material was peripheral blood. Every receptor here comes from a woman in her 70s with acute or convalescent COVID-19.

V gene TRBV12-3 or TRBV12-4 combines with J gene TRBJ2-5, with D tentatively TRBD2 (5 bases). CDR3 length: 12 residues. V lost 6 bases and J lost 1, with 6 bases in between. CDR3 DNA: TGTGCCAGCAGAGGAGGCCAAGAGACCCAGTACTTC. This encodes CASRGGQETQYF.

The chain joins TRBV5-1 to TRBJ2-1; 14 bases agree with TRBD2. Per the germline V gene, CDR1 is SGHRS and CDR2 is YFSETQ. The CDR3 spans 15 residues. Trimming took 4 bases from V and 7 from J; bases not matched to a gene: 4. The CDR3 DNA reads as TGCGCCAGCAGCCCGACTAGCGGGAGGGGGAATGAGCAGTTCTTC. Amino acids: CASSPTSGRGNEQFF.

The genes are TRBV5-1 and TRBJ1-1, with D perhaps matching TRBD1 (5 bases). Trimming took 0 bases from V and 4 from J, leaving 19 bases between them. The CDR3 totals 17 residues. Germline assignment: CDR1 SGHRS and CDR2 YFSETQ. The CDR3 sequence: CASSLASRGGRPTEAFF. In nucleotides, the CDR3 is TGCGCCAGCAGCTTGGCCTCAAGGGGTGGGCGGCCCACTGAAGCTTTCTTT.

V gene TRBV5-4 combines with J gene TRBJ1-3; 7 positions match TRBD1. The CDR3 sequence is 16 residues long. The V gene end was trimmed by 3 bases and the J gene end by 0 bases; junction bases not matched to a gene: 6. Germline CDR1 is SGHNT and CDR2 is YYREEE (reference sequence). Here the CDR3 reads CASSSRDRSSGNTIYF. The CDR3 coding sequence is TGTGCCAGCAGCTCGCGGGACAGATCCTCTGGAAACACCATATATTTT. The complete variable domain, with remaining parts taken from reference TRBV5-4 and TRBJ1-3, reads ETGVTQSPTHLIKTRGQQVTLRCSSQSGHNTVSWYQQALGQGPQFIFQYYREEENGRGNFPPRFSGLQFPNYSSELNVNALELDDSALYLCASSSRDRSSGNTIYFGEGSWLTVV.

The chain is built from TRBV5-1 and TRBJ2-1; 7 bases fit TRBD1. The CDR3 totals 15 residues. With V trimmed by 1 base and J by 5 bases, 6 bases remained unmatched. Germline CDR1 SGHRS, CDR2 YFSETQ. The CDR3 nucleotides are TGCGCCAGCAGCTTGCCGACAGGGACGAACAATGAGCAGTTCTTC. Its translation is CASSLPTGTNNEQFF. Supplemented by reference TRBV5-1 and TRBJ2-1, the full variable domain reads KAGVTQTPRYLIKTRGQQVTLSCSPISGHRSVSWYQQTPGQGLQFLFEYFSETQRNKGNFPGRFSGRQFSNSRSEMNVSTLELGDSALYLCASSLPTGTNNEQFFGPGTRLTVL.

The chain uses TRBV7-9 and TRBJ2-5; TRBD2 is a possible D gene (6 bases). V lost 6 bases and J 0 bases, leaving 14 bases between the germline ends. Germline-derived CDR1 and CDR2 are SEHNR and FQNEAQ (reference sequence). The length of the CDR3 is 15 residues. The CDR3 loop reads CASSFPGRDQETQYF. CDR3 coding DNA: TGTGCCAGCAGTTTTCCCGGGAGAGACCAAGAGACCCAGTACTTC.

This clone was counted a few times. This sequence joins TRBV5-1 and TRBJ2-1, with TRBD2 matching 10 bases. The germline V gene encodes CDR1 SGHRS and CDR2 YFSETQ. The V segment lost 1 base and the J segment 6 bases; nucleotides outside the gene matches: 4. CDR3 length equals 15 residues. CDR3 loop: CASSLSSGRANEQFF. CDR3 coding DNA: TGCGCCAGCAGCTTGAGCAGCGGGAGGGCCAATGAGCAGTTCTTC.

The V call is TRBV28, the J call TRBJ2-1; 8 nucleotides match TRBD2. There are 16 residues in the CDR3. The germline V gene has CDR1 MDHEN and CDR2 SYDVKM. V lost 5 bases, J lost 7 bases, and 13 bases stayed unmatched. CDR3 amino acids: CASSPLAGSRWNEQFF. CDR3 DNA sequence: TGTGCCAGCAGTCCCTTAGCGGGAAGTCGATGGAATGAGCAGTTCTTC.

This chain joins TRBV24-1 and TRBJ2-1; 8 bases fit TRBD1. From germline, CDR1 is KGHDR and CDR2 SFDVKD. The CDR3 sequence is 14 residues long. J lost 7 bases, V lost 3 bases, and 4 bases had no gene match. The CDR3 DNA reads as TGTGCCACCAGTGATCGAGACAGGGGTAATGAGCAGTTCTTC. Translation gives CATSDRDRGNEQFF.

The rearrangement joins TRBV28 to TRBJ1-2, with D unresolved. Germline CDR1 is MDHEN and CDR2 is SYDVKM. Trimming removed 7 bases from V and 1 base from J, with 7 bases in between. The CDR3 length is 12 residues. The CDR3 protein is CASNADNYGYTF. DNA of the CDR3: TGTGCCAGCAACGCAGATAACTATGGCTACACCTTC.

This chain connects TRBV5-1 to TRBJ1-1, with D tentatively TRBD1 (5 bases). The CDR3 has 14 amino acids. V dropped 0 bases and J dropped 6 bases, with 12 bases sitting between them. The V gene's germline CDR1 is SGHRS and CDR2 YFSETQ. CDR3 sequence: CASSLDGRASEAFF. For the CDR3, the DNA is TGCGCCAGCAGCTTGGATGGCAGGGCCTCTGAAGCTTTCTTT. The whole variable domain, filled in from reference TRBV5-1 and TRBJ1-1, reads KAGVTQTPRYLIKTRGQQVTLSCSPISGHRSVSWYQQTPGQGLQFLFEYFSETQRNKGNFPGRFSGRQFSNSRSEMNVSTLELGDSALYLCASSLDGRASEAFFGQGTRLTVV.

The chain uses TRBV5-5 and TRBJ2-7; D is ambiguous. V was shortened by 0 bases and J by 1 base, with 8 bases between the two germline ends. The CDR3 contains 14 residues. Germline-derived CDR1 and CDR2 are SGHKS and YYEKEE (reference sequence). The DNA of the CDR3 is TGTGCCAGCAGCTTGGAGGTGAGGTCCTACGAGCAGTACTTC. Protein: CASSLEVRSYEQYF.

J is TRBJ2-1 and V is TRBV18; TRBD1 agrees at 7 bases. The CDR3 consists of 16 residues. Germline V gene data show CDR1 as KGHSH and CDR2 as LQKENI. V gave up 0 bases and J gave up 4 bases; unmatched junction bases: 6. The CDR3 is CASSPPGQDPYNEQFF. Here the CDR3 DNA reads TGTGCCAGCTCACCACCTGGACAGGACCCTTACAATGAGCAGTTCTTC. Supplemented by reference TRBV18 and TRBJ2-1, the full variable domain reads NAGVMQNPRHLVRRRGQEARLRCSPMKGHSHVYWYRQLPEEGLKFMVYLQKENIIDESGMPKERFSAEFPKEGPSILRIQQVVRGDSAAYFCASSPPGQDPYNEQFFGPGTRLTVL.

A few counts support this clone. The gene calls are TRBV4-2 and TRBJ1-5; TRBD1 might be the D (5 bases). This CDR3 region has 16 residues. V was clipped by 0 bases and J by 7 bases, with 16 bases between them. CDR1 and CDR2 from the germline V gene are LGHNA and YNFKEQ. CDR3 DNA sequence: TGTGCCAGCAGCCAAGAGCGCAGGGTGGCGGGACAGCCCCAGCATTTT. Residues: CASSQERRVAGQPQHF.

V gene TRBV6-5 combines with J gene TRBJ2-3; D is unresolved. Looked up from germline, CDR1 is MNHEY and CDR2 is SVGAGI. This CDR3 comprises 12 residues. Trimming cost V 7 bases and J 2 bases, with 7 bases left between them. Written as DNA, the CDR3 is TGTGCCAGCATCACATACACAGATACGCAGTATTTT. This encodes CASITYTDTQYF.

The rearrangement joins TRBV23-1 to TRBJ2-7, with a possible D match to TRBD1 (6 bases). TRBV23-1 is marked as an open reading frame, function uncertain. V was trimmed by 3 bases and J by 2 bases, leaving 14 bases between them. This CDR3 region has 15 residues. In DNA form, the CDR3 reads TGCGCCAGCAGTCACACCGGGACACCAACCTACGAGCAGTACTTC. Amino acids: CASSHTGTPTYEQYF.

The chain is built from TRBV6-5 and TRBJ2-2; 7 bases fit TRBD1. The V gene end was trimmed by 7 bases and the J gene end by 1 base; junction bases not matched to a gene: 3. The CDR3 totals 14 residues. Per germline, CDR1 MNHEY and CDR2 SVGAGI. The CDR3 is CASKRTGNTGELFF. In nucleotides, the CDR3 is TGTGCCAGCAAACGGACAGGGAACACCGGGGAGCTGTTTTTT.

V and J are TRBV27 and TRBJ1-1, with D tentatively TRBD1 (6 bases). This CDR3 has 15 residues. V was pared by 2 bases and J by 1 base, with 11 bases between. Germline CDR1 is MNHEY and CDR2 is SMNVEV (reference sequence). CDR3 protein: CASSLIGGANTEAFF. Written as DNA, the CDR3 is TGTGCCAGCAGTTTAATTGGGGGCGCGAACACTGAAGCTTTCTTT.

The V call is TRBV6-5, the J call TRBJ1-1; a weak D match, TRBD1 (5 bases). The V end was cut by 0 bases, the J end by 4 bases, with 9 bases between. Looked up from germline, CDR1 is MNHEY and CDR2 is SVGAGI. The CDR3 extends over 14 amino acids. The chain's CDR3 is CASSYSGGGTEAFF. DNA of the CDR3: TGTGCCAGCAGTTACTCGGGCGGGGGCACTGAAGCTTTCTTT.

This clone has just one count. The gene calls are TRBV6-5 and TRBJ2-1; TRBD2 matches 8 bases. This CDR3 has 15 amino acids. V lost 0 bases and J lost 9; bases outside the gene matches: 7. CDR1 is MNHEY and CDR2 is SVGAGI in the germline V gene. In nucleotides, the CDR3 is TGTGCCAGCAGTTACTCGGGACTAGAAGATAGTGAGCAGTTCTTC. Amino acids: CASSYSGLEDSEQFF.

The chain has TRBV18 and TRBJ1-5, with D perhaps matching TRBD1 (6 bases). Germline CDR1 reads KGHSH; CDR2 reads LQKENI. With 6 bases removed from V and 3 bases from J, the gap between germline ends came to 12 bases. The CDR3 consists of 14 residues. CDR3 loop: CASSITGYNQPQHF. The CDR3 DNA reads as TGTGCCAGCTCGATAACAGGGTACAATCAGCCCCAGCATTTT.

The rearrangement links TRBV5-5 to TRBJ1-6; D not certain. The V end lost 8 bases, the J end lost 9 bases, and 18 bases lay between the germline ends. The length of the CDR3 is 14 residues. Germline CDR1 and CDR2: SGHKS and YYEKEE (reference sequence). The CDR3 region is CARPLSGRSSPLHF. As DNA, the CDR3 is TGTGCCAGACCCCTTTCGGGGAGGAGTTCACCCCTCCACTTT.

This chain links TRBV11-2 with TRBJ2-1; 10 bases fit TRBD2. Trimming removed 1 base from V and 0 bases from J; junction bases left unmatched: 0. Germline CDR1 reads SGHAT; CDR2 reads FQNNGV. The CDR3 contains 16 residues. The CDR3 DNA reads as TGTGCCAGCAGCTTAGTAGCGGGAGGCTCCTACAATGAGCAGTTCTTC. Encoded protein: CASSLVAGGSYNEQFF.

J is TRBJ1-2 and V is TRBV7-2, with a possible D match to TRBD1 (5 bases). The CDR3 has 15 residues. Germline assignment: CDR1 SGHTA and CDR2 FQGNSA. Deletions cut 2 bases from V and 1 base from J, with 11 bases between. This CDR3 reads CASSLLGQLNYGYTF. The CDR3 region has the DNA TGTGCCAGCAGCTTACTCGGACAACTTAACTATGGCTACACCTTC.

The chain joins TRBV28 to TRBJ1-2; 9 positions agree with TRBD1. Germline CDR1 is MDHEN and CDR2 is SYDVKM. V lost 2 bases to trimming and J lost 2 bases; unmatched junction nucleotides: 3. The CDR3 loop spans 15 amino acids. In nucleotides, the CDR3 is TGTGCCAGCAGTTTAACGGGACAGGGAAACTATGGCTACACCTTC. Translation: CASSLTGQGNYGYTF.

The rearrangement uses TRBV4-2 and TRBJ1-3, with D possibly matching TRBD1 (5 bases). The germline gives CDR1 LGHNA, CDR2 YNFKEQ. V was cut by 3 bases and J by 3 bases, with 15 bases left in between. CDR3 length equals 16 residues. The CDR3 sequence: CASSHYRLEGGNTIYF. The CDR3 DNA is TGTGCCAGCAGCCACTACAGGTTGGAAGGTGGAAACACCATATATTTT.

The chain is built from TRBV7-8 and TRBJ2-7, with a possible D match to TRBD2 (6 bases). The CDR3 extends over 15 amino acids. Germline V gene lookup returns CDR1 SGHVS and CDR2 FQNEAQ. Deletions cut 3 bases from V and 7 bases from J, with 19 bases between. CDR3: CASSLPLAAAGEQYF. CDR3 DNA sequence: TGTGCCAGCAGCTTGCCCTTGGCCGCCGCGGGGGAGCAGTACTTC.

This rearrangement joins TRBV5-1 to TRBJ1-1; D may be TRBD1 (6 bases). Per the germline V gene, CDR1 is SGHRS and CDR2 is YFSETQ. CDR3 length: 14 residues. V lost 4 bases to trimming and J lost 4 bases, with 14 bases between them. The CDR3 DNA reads TGCGCCAGCAGCCCACAAACAGGGCCCACTGAAGCTTTCTTT. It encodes CASSPQTGPTEAFF. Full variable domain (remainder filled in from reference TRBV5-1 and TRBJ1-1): KAGVTQTPRYLIKTRGQQVTLSCSPISGHRSVSWYQQTPGQGLQFLFEYFSETQRNKGNFPGRFSGRQFSNSRSEMNVSTLELGDSALYLCASSPQTGPTEAFFGQGTRLTVV.

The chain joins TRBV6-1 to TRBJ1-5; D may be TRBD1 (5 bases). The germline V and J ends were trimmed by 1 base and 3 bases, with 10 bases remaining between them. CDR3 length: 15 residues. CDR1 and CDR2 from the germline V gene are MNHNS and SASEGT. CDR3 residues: CASSEGRAYNQPQHF. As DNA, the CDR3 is TGTGCCAGCAGTGAAGGCAGGGCCTACAATCAGCCCCAGCATTTT.

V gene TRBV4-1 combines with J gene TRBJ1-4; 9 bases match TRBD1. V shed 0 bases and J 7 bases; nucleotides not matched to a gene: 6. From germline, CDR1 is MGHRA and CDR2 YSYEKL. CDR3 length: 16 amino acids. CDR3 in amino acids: CASSQDQGTGSEKLFF. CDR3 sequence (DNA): TGCGCCAGCAGCCAAGATCAGGGGACAGGGAGTGAAAAACTGTTTTTT.